This T cell receptor beta chain appears in the sequencing data of a study of T-cell reconstitution after alpha-beta-depleted transplantation in children. Study findings and constraints: The high TCRbeta diversity at day 60 in some patients came from surviving recipient T cells and thymic progenitors. Where alpha-beta T cells came from about two months after transplant was reportedly several hundred expanded graft clones. Fresh T-cell production supplied most of the T-cell counts and diversity seen one year after transplant.

This clonotype was counted a few times. The antigen is undetermined. The authors prepared the TCRbeta library with unique molecular identifiers. TCRdb re-called the PCR reads through MiXCR, storing one row per CDR3 protein. The sample lists more than 85,000 distinct CDR3 sequences; around 5.9% were seen once. The CDR3 contains 14 residues. J gave up 1 base and V 4 bases, and 0 bases lay outside the gene matches. The source material was PBMCs, mostly from graft donor cells, sampled 60 days after TCRalphabeta/CD19-depleted stem cell transplant. The origin of this receptor is a female patient under 10 years old who had a stem cell transplant for Fanconi anemia, so the T cells may come from the graft donor. The rearrangement joins TRBV12-3 or TRBV12-4 to TRBJ1-5; 8 nucleotides match TRBD1. The DNA of the CDR3 is TGTGCCAGCAGTTCAGGGGGCAGCAATCAGCCCCAGCATTTT. This codes for CASSSGGSNQPQHF.